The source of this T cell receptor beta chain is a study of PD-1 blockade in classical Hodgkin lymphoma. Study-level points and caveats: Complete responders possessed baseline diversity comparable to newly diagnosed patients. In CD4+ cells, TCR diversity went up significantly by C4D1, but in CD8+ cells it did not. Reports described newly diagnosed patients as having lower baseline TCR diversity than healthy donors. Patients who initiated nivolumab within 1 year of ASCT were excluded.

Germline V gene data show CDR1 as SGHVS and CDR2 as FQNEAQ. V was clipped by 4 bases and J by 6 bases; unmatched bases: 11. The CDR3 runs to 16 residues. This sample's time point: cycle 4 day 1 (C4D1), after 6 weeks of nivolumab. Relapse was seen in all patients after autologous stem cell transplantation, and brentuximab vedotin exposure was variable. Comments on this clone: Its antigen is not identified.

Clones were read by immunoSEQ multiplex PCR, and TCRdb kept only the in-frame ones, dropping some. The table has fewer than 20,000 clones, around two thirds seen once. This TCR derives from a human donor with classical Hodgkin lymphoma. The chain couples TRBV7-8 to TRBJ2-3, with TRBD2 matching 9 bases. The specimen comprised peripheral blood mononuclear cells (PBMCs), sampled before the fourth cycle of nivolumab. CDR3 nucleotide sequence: TGTGCCAGCAGCTCTTTCATTAGCGGGAGTGGTGATACGCAGTATTTT. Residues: CASSSFISGSGDTQYF.